This T cell receptor beta chain originates from a study of cytomegalovirus exposure and HLA in healthy donors. Study outcomes and limitations: In a later analysis, CMV-associated beta chains were mostly HLA-associated, it appeared.

This CDR3 is built from 15 residues. Primers included in the PCR were 60 Vbeta and 13 Jbeta primers. Clones were read by immunoSEQ multiplex PCR, and TCRdb kept only the in-frame ones, dropping some. The sample lists 85,000 to 95,000 clones; 6% to 9% were seen once. This clone was recorded a few times. Its antigen is still unknown. The sequence was obtained from a man between 45 and 60 years old in good health and CMV-seronegative. This chain uses TRBV21-1 with TRBJ1-1; the D call in the table, TRBD1, was not verified against the DNA. TRBV21-1 is listed as a pseudogene. Sequenced: PBMCs. The CDR3 DNA reads as TGTGCCAGCATTACACGACAGGGTAAGAGGGCTGAAGCTTTCTTT. Amino acids: CASITRQGKRAEAFF.